A single sample is the source of the 25 T cell receptor beta chains below, sequenced in a study of T cells in localized non-small cell lung cancer. The repertoire was sequenced with immunoSEQ multiplex PCR; TCRdb's copy has only in-frame clones and lacks some. The table includes about 48,000 clones, approximately 80% detected once. The input for sequencing was peripheral blood, taken before any cancer treatment. The receptor set was obtained from a man aged 40 to 70 with stage I squamous cell lung carcinoma.

The chain employs TRBV5-1 and TRBJ2-1, with a tentative D call TRBD1 (6 bases). CDR1 and CDR2 from the germline V gene are SGHRS and YFSETQ. Trimming pared 0 bases from V and 4 bases from J, leaving 11 bases between. The CDR3 extends over 15 amino acids. CDR3 nucleotides: TGCGCCAGCAGCTTGGGTGGGGGCAGTTACAATGAGCAGTTCTTC. It specifies CASSLGGGSYNEQFF. Full variable domain (outside the CDR3, taken from reference TRBV5-1 and TRBJ2-1): KAGVTQTPRYLIKTRGQQVTLSCSPISGHRSVSWYQQTPGQGLQFLFEYFSETQRNKGNFPGRFSGRQFSNSRSEMNVSTLELGDSALYLCASSLGGGSYNEQFFGPGTRLTVL.

This clone was observed a single time. V is TRBV6-1 and J is TRBJ2-5, with TRBD2 matching 11 bases. This CDR3 spans 15 amino acids. J lost 5 bases, V lost 7 bases, and 9 bases had no gene match. Per germline, CDR1 MNHNS and CDR2 SASEGT. This chain's CDR3 is CASTTLAGGWETQYF. In nucleotides, the CDR3 is TGTGCCAGCACAACCCTAGCGGGGGGATGGGAGACCCAGTACTTC.

In its sample, this clone was seen once. The genes are TRBV18 and TRBJ2-5; TRBD1 is a possible D gene (6 bases). The CDR3 is 14 residues long. Trimming pared 4 bases from V and 2 bases from J, leaving 11 bases between. In germline, CDR1 is KGHSH, CDR2 LQKENI. The CDR3 sequence is CASSLGTNQETQYF. The CDR3 nucleotides read TGTGCCAGCTCACTGGGGACAAATCAAGAGACCCAGTACTTC.

This chain joins TRBV14 and TRBJ1-2, with TRBD1 as a possible D gene (5 bases). Trimming removed 6 bases at V and 4 bases at J, with 15 bases between. In germline, CDR1 is SGHDN, CDR2 FVKESK. CDR3 length: 14 amino acids. CDR3 in amino acids: CASSIGSGAYGYTF. The CDR3 region has the DNA TGTGCCAGCAGTATCGGTAGCGGGGCCTATGGCTACACCTTC. Full variable domain (missing parts from reference TRBV14 and TRBJ1-2): EAGVTQFPSHSVIEKGQTVTLRCDPISGHDNLYWYRRVMGKEIKFLLHFVKESKQDESGMPNNRFLAERTGGTYSTLKVQPAELEDSGVYFCASSIGSGAYGYTFGSGTRLTVV.

The chain couples TRBV28 to TRBJ1-2, with D tentatively TRBD1 (6 bases). The V end lost 2 bases, the J end lost 8 bases, and 18 bases lay between the germline ends. Germline CDR1 and CDR2: MDHEN and SYDVKM. The CDR3 has 15 residues. CDR3 protein: CASSLSSGGRWGYTF. CDR3 bases: TGTGCCAGCAGTTTAAGTTCGGGGGGCAGGTGGGGCTACACCTTC.

This chain connects TRBV7-2 to TRBJ1-2; TRBD1 is a possible D gene (6 bases). Between the trimmed V and J ends, which lost 7 bases and 5 bases, there was a span of 17 bases. Germline assignment: CDR1 SGHTA and CDR2 FQGNSA. The CDR3 has 14 amino acids. CDR3 coding DNA: TGTGCCAGCACTCCTGGGGGCTACGGTTATGGCTACACCTTC. The encoded protein is CASTPGGYGYGYTF.

The CDR3 bases are TGTGCCAGCAGCCTCCTCATCCGGGACAAATTTTATGGCTACACCTTC. It is translated as CASSLLIRDKFYGYTF. The chain recombines TRBV5-6 with TRBJ1-2; perhaps TRBD1 as D (6 bases). This CDR3 contains 16 residues. The V gene's germline CDR1 is SGHDT and CDR2 YYEEEE. The V end was cut by 4 bases, the J end by 5 bases, with 21 bases between.

This clone was seen only a few times. The chain uses TRBV7-9 and TRBJ2-1; weak D call: TRBD2 (5 bases). The CDR3 loop spans 14 amino acids. CDR1 SEHNR and CDR2 FQNEAQ come from the germline V gene (reference sequence). Trimming cost V 8 bases and J 2 bases, with 13 bases left between them. The CDR3 spells CASGRTGAYNEQFF. The CDR3 nucleotides read TGTGCCAGCGGACGGACCGGGGCCTACAATGAGCAGTTCTTC.

The rearrangement joins TRBV27 to TRBJ1-1; TRBD1 is a possible D gene (5 bases). CDR1 is MNHEY and CDR2 is SMNVEV in the germline V gene (reference sequence). V was trimmed by 6 bases and J by 2 bases, leaving 7 bases between them. The CDR3 runs to 12 residues. DNA of the CDR3: TGTGCCAGCAGCCAGGGTAACACTGAAGCTTTCTTT. The encoded protein is CASSQGNTEAFF.

This clone was seen just once. V and J are TRBV2 and TRBJ1-3; no clear D. V lost 4 bases to trimming and J lost 5 bases, with 9 bases between them. Looked up from germline, CDR1 is SNHLY and CDR2 is FYNNEI. The length of the CDR3 is 13 residues. CDR3 in amino acids: CASSVGRRNTIYF. CDR3 DNA: TGTGCCAGCAGTGTTGGGAGAAGAAACACCATATATTTT.

CDR3 DNA sequence: TGTGCCAGCAGCGTAGGTGGGTTCGTCAACACTGAAGCTTTCTTT. This translates into CASSVGGFVNTEAFF. The rearrangement joins TRBV9 to TRBJ1-1; D unclear. This CDR3 is 15 amino acids long. Germline V gives CDR1 SGDLS, CDR2 YYNGEE. Trimming cost V 0 bases and J 2 bases, with 11 bases left between them.

The V gene is TRBV11-2, the J gene TRBJ1-6; no reliable D call. V was cut by 0 bases and J by 7 bases, with 4 bases left in between. The CDR3 covers 13 residues. CDR1 is SGHAT and CDR2 is FQNNGV in the germline V gene. Written as DNA, the CDR3 is TGTGCCAGCAGCTTAGACGGCAATTCACCCCTCCACTTT. Amino acids: CASSLDGNSPLHF.

The rearrangement links TRBV5-6 to TRBJ1-2, with D perhaps TRBD1 (6 bases). Trimming stripped 4 bases from V and 7 bases from J, with 20 bases between. The CDR3 has 15 amino acids. Germline values: CDR1 SGHDT, CDR2 YYEEEE. CDR3 nucleotide sequence: TGTGCCAGCAGCCTCACAGGGCTCTTGGGAGGTGGCTACACCTTC. Its translation: CASSLTGLLGGGYTF.

This rearrangement joins TRBV7-2 to TRBJ2-2, with no clear D. The CDR3 consists of 15 residues. V was pared by 8 bases and J by 0 bases, with 13 bases between. CDR1 and CDR2 (germline): SGHTA, FQGNSA. This CDR3 is CASRSGGANTGELFF. In nucleotides, the CDR3 is TGTGCCAGCCGTTCCGGCGGAGCGAACACCGGGGAGCTGTTTTTT.

This chain joins TRBV7-2 and TRBJ2-2, with D hard to call. This CDR3 has 12 residues. Trimming removed 5 bases from V and 5 bases from J, with 6 bases in between. Germline CDR1 SGHTA, CDR2 FQGNSA. CDR3 DNA sequence: TGTGCCAGCAGCGAATCAACCGGGGAGCTGTTTTTT. The encoded protein is CASSESTGELFF.

This chain uses TRBV7-3 with TRBJ2-1; D not resolved. Germline CDR1 and CDR2: SGHTA and FQGTGA. This CDR3 has 13 residues. Trimming shortened V by 5 bases and J by 0 bases, and 5 bases separated the two germline ends. For the CDR3, the DNA is TGTGCCAGCAGCCCCTCCTCCTACAATGAGCAGTTCTTC. Translated, it gives CASSPSSYNEQFF.

This clone has only one observation. The rearrangement uses TRBV30 and TRBJ1-6; D may be TRBD1 (6 bases). CDR1 is GTSNPN and CDR2 is SVGIG in the germline V gene (reference sequence). The V gene lost 3 bases and the J gene lost 6 bases, with 6 bases spanning the gap. CDR3 length: 12 residues. The CDR3 nucleotides are TGTGCCTGGAGGGACAGTAATTCACCCCTCCACTTT. Its protein product is CAWRDSNSPLHF.

V gene TRBV4-3 combines with J gene TRBJ1-1, with no clear D. This CDR3 is 14 amino acids long. Germline V gene data show CDR1 as LGHNA and CDR2 as YSLEER. Trimming shortened V by 1 base and J by 0 bases, and 6 bases separated the two germline ends. The CDR3 loop is CASSQANVNTEAFF. For the CDR3, the DNA is TGCGCCAGCAGCCAAGCTAATGTGAACACTGAAGCTTTCTTT.

The chain has TRBV28 and TRBJ1-3; tentative D call: TRBD1 (6 bases). The CDR3 length is 14 residues. CDR1 MDHEN and CDR2 SYDVKM come from the germline V gene. V lost 6 bases to trimming and J lost 3 bases, with 12 bases between them. DNA for the CDR3: TGTGCCAGCAGCCGGGGACAAATTGGAAACACCATATATTTT. This sequence encodes CASSRGQIGNTIYF.

This clone has only a few counts. The J gene is TRBJ1-6, the V gene TRBV7-9, with D unclear. The CDR3 is 15 amino acids. V was trimmed by 0 bases and J by 0 bases, leaving 3 bases between them. CDR1 is SEHNR and CDR2 is FQNEAQ in the germline V gene (reference sequence). The CDR3 loop is CASSLASSYNSPLHF. CDR3 bases: TGTGCCAGCAGCTTAGCCAGCTCCTATAATTCACCCCTCCACTTT.

This clone came up many times. V is TRBV28 and J is TRBJ1-1; D uncertain. CDR1 and CDR2 from the germline V gene are MDHEN and SYDVKM. This CDR3 is built from 13 residues. Trimming left V 2 bases short and J 1 base short, with 5 bases between. The CDR3 region is CASSLGQNTEAFF. CDR3 sequence (DNA): TGTGCCAGCAGTTTAGGGCAGAACACTGAAGCTTTCTTT.

V is TRBV5-5 and J is TRBJ2-7; D is perhaps TRBD2 (7 bases). The V and J ends lost 4 bases and 0 bases respectively, with 17 bases between them. Germline loops: CDR1 SGHKS, CDR2 YYEKEE (reference sequence). This CDR3 contains 16 residues. The CDR3 protein is CASSPSGTISSYEQYF. CDR3 DNA: TGTGCCAGCAGCCCGAGCGGGACAATAAGCTCCTACGAGCAGTACTTC.

V gene TRBV6-1 combines with J gene TRBJ2-1; 8 bases fit TRBD2. The CDR3 has 15 residues. CDR1 and CDR2 (germline): MNHNS, SASEGT. With 8 bases clipped from V and 6 bases from J, the junction kept 12 bases outside the gene matches. The CDR3 coding sequence is TGTGCCAGCGACAACCGGGGGGGCCTTATCAATGAGCAGTTCTTC. Protein sequence: CASDNRGGLINEQFF.

The gene calls are TRBV2 and TRBJ1-6; 7 nucleotides line up with TRBD1. Germline V gives CDR1 SNHLY, CDR2 FYNNEI. V shed 6 bases, J shed 10 bases, and the junction held 9 bases outside the gene matches. The CDR3 sequence is 14 residues long. CDR3 in DNA: TGTGCCAGCAGGATACAGGGGAGCGAATCACCCCTCCACTTT. This encodes CASRIQGSESPLHF. Complete variable domain (other parts from reference TRBV2 and TRBJ1-6): EPEVTQTPSHQVTQMGQEVILRCVPISNHLYFYWYRQILGQKVEFLVSFYNNEISEKSEIFDDQFSVERPDGSNFTLKIRSTKLEDSAMYFCASRIQGSESPLHFGNGTRLTVT.

The V call is TRBV7-9, the J call TRBJ2-1; TRBD2 aligns across 8 bases. The germline CDR1 and CDR2 sequences are SEHNR and FQNEAQ (reference sequence). The CDR3 has 15 residues. Germline trimming cut 3 bases from V and 8 bases from J; bases unmatched to any gene: 9. In DNA form, the CDR3 reads TGTGCCAGCAGCTTTGGTCGGGGGGGAAACGATGAGCAGTTCTTC. Residues: CASSFGRGGNDEQFF.